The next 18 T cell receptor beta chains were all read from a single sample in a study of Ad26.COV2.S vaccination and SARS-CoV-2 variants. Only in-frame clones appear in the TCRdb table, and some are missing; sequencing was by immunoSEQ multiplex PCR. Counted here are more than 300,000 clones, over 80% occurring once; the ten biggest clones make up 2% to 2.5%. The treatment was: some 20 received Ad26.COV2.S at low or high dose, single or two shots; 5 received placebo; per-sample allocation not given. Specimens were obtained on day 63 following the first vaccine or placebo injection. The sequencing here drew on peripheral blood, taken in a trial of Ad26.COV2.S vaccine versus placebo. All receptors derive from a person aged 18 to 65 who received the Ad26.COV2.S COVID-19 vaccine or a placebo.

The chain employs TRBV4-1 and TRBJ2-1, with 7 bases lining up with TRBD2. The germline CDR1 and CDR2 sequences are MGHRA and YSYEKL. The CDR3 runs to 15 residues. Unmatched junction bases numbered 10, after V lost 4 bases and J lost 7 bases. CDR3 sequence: CASSRGGIFTNEQFF. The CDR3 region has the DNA TGCGCCAGCAGCCGCGGGGGAATTTTTACGAATGAGCAGTTCTTC.

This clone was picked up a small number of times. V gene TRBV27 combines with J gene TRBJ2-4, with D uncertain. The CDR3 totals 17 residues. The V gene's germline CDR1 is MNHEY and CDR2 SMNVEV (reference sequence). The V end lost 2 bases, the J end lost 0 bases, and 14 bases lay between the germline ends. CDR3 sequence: CASSLIHPQLAKNIQYF. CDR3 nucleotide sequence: TGTGCCAGCAGTTTAATCCACCCACAGCTAGCCAAAAACATTCAGTACTTC.

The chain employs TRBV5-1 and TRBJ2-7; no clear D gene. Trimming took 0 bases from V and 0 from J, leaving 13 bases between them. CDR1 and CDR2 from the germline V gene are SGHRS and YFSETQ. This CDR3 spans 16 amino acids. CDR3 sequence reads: CASSLAGSSPSYEQYF. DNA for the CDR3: TGCGCCAGCAGCTTGGCGGGTTCCTCCCCCTCCTACGAGCAGTACTTC.

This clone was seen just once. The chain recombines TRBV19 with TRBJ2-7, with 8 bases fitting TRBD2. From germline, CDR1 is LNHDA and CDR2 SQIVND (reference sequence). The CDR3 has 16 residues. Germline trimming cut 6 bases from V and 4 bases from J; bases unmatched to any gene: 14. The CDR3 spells CASRPLRGGSLYEQYF. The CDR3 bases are TGTGCCAGTAGGCCCCTCCGCGGGGGGTCTCTGTACGAGCAGTACTTC. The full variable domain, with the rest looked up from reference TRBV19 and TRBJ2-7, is DGGITQSPKYLFRKEGQNVTLSCEQNLNHDAMYWYRQDPGQGLRLIYYSQIVNDFQKGDIAEGYSVSREKKESFPLTVTSAQKNPTAFYLCASRPLRGGSLYEQYFGPGTRLTVT.

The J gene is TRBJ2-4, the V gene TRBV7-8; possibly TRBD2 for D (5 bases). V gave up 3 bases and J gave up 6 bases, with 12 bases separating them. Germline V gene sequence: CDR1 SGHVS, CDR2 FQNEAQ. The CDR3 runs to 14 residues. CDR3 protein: CASSFPGVGNIQYF. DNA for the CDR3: TGTGCCAGCAGCTTTCCCGGGGTCGGAAACATTCAGTACTTC. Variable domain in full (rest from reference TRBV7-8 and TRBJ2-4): GAGVSQSPRYKVAKRGQDVALRCDPISGHVSLFWYQQALGQGPEFLTYFQNEAQLDKSGLPSDRFFAERPEGSVSTLKIQRTQQEDSAVYLCASSFPGVGNIQYFGAGTRLSVL.

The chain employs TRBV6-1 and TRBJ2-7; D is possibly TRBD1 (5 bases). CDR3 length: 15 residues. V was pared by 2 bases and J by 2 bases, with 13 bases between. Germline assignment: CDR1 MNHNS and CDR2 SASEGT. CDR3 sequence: CASSEKATDTYEQYF. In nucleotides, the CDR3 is TGTGCCAGCAGTGAAAAGGCGACAGACACCTACGAGCAGTACTTC.

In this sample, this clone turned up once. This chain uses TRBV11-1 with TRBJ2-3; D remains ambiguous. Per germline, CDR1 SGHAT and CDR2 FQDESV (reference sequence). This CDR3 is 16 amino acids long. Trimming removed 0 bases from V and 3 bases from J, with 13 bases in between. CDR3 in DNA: TGTGCCAGCAGCTTAGCGCGTCACCCTACGACAGATACGCAGTATTTT. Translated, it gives CASSLARHPTTDTQYF.

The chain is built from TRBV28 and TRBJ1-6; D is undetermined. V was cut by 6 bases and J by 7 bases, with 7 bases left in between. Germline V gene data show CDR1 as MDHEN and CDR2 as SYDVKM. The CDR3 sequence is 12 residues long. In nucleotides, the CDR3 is TGTGCCAGCAGCCAAGAAAATTCACCCCTCCACTTT. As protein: CASSQENSPLHF.

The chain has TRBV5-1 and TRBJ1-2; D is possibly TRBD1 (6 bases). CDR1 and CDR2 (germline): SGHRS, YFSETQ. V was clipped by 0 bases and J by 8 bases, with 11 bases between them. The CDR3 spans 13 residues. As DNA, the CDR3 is TGCGCCAGCAGCTTGGGCCAGGGGCAAGGCTACACCTTC. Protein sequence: CASSLGQGQGYTF.

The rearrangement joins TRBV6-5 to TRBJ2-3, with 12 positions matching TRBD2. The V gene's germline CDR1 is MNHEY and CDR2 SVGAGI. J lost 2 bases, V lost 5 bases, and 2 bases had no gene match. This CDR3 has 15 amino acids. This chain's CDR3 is CASSRTSGDTDTQYF. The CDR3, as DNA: TGTGCCAGCAGTCGGACTAGCGGGGACACAGATACGCAGTATTTT.

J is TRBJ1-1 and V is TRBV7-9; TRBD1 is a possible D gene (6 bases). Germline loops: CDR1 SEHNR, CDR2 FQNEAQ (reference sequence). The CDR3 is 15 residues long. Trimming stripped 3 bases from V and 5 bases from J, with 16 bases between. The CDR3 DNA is TGTGCCAGCAGCTTGGACGGGCAGGGGTATACTGAAGCTTTCTTT. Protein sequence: CASSLDGQGYTEAFF.

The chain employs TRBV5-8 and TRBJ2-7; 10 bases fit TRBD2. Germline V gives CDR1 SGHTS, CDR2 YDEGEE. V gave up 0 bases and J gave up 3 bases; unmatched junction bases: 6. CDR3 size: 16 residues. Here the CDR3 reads CASSLERLAGRYEQYF. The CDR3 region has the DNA TGTGCCAGCAGCTTGGAAAGACTAGCGGGTCGCTACGAGCAGTACTTC.

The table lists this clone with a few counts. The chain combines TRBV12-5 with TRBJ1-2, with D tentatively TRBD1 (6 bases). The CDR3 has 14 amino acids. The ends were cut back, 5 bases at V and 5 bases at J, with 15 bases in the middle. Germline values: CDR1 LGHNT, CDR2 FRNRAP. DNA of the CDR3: TGTGCTAGTGGTCCAGTGGACAGTTCGTATGGCTACACCTTC. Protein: CASGPVDSSYGYTF. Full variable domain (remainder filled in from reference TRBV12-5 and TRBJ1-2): DARVTQTPRHKVTEMGQEVTMRCQPILGHNTVFWYRQTMMQGLELLAYFRNRAPLDDSGMPKDRFSAEMPDATLATLKIQPSEPRDSAVYFCASGPVDSSYGYTFGSGTRLTVV.

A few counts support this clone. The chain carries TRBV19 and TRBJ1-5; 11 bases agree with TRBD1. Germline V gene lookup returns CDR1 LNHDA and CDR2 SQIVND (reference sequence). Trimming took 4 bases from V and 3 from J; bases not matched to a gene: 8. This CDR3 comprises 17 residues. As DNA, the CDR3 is TGTGCCAGTAGTACCCGGGACAGGGGGTCATACAATCAGCCCCAGCATTTT. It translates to CASSTRDRGSYNQPQHF.

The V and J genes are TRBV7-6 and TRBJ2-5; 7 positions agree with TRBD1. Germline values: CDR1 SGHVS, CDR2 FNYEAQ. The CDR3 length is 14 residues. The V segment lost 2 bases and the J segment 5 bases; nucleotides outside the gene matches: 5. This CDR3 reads CASSLTPGQETQYF. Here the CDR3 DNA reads TGTGCCAGCAGCTTAACCCCGGGACAGGAGACCCAGTACTTC.

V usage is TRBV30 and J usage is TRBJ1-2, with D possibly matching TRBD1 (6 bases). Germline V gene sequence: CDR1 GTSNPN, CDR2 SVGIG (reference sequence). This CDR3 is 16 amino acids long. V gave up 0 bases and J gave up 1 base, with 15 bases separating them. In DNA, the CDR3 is TGTGCCTGGAGTGTACCCACAGGGTCTTTTAACTATGGCTACACCTTC. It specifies CAWSVPTGSFNYGYTF.

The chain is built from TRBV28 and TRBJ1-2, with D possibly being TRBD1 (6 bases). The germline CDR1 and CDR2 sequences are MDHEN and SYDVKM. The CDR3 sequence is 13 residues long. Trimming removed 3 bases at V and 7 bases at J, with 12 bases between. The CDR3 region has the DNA TGTGCCAGCAGTTTGCAGGGGCGGAGTGGCTACACCTTC. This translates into CASSLQGRSGYTF.

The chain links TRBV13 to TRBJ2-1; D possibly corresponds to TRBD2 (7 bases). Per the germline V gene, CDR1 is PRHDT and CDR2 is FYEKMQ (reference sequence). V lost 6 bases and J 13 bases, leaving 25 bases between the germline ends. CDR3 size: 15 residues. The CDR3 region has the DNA TGTGCCAGCAGTCCAGCTAGTGGGGGGGCCTCCCCCCAGTTCTTC. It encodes CASSPASGGASPQFF.